A single sample is the source of the 23 T cell receptor beta chains below, sequenced in a study of T cells after yellow fever vaccination. MiXCR, run by TCRdb on the 5' RACE reads, gives a single entry per CDR3 protein. The sample includes hundreds of thousands of distinct CDR3 sequences, 6.2% of them seen just once. Sequencing was performed on PBMCs, taken 5 days after the yellow fever booster vaccination. All receptors come from a man younger than 45 who received the YFV17D yellow fever vaccine.

At least ten counts were recorded for this clonotype. The chain joins TRBV5-6 to TRBJ2-7, with 9 bases lining up with TRBD2. V gave up 4 bases and J gave up 2 bases; unmatched junction bases: 7. The CDR3 spans 15 residues. Germline V gene data show CDR1 as SGHDT and CDR2 as YYEEEE. DNA for the CDR3: TGTGCCAGCAGCCCTCTGACTAGCGGAACCTACGAGCAGTACTTC. This translates into CASSPLTSGTYEQYF.

The genes are TRBV29-1 and TRBJ2-1; 8 bases match TRBD2. CDR3 length: 14 residues. Germline V lookup: CDR1 SQVTM, CDR2 ANQGSEA. The ends lost 6 bases at V and 12 bases at J; junction bases unmatched: 16. The CDR3 here is CSVNKPTSGLGQFF. CDR3 sequence (DNA): TGCAGCGTCAACAAACCCACTAGCGGCCTGGGGCAGTTCTTC.

This clonotype has ten or more counts. V is TRBV15 and J is TRBJ2-2, with no clear D. The CDR3 has 14 residues. V lost 2 bases and J 0 bases, leaving 4 bases between the germline ends. Germline CDR1 reads LNHNV; CDR2 reads YYDKDF (reference sequence). The CDR3 protein is CATSRNPNTGELFF. The CDR3 DNA sequence: TGTGCCACCAGCAGAAATCCGAACACCGGGGAGCTGTTTTTT.

This clonotype was picked up a small number of times. This chain connects TRBV29-1 to TRBJ1-2, with D hard to call. Looked up from germline, CDR1 is SQVTM and CDR2 is ANQGSEA. Trimming pared 5 bases from V and 2 bases from J, leaving 9 bases between. The CDR3 is 12 amino acids. The CDR3 DNA sequence: TGCAGCGTTACCGACGGCAACTATGGCTACACCTTC. Its translation is CSVTDGNYGYTF.

The table lists this clonotype with many counts. The chain carries TRBV12-3 or TRBV12-4 and TRBJ2-3; no clear D gene. The CDR3 runs 14 residues. Trimming pared 6 bases from V and 1 base from J, leaving 11 bases between. The CDR3 sequence: CASSGLKGTDTQYF. The DNA of the CDR3 is TGTGCCAGCAGCGGATTAAAGGGCACAGATACGCAGTATTTT.

This clonotype was counted at least ten times. V and J are TRBV6-1 and TRBJ2-1, with 8 bases fitting TRBD1. Germline CDR1 MNHNS, CDR2 SASEGT. The CDR3 covers 16 residues. Trimming removed 8 bases from V and 5 bases from J; junction bases left unmatched: 14. The CDR3 DNA follows: TGTGCCAGCCGAGCTCGCCCGCAGGGGGCTGACAATGAGCAGTTCTTC. This translates into CASRARPQGADNEQFF.

The table lists this clonotype with a count of one. The V and J genes are TRBV20-1 and TRBJ1-5; possibly TRBD1 for D (5 bases). CDR3 length: 14 amino acids. Germline V lookup: CDR1 DFQATT, CDR2 SNEGSKA (reference sequence). V lost 0 bases and J 6 bases, leaving 12 bases between the germline ends. The CDR3 here is CSAREGRRGQPQHF. The CDR3 DNA follows: TGCAGTGCTAGAGAGGGGCGCCGGGGTCAGCCCCAGCATTTT.

The chain links TRBV6-2 or TRBV6-3 to TRBJ2-5; D is uncertain. Trimming took off 6 bases at V and 1 base at J, with 12 bases between the two ends. CDR1 and CDR2 (germline): MNHEY, SVGEGT. The CDR3 is 14 amino acids. The CDR3 is CASSLTETQETQYF. In DNA, the CDR3 is TGTGCCAGCAGCCTTACAGAGACCCAAGAGACCCAGTACTTC.

This clonotype occurred many times. The chain joins TRBV29-1 to TRBJ2-1; D is tentatively TRBD1 or TRBD2 (6 bases each). V lost 6 bases to trimming and J lost 4 bases, with 16 bases between them. Germline values: CDR1 SQVTM, CDR2 ANQGSEA. The CDR3 runs to 14 residues. The CDR3 DNA follows: TGCAGCGTAGGGGGTCGGGGGCTATACAATGAGCAGTTCTTC. This codes for CSVGGRGLYNEQFF.

This clonotype occurred a few times. This chain joins TRBV6-2 or TRBV6-3 and TRBJ2-2, with 7 positions matching TRBD2. With 7 bases clipped from V and 6 bases from J, the junction kept 11 bases outside the gene matches. This CDR3 spans 15 amino acids. The germline CDR1 and CDR2 sequences are MNHEY and SVGEGT. CDR3: CASITFPGRSGELFF. CDR3 bases: TGTGCCAGCATTACCTTTCCCGGGAGGTCCGGGGAGCTGTTTTTT.

The table lists this clonotype with many counts. The chain combines TRBV6-5 with TRBJ1-6; D is unclear. Germline assignment: CDR1 MNHEY and CDR2 SVGAGI. The CDR3 covers 16 residues. With 0 bases removed from V and 9 bases from J, the gap between germline ends came to 15 bases. CDR3 protein: CASSYSRATLGSPLHF. CDR3 DNA: TGTGCCAGCAGTTACTCTCGGGCGACGCTCGGTTCACCCCTCCACTTT.

The chain is built from TRBV21-1 and TRBJ2-7; the table assigns TRBD1, which was not confirmed against the DNA. TRBV21-1 is reported as a pseudogene. CDR3 length equals 13 residues. Written as DNA, the CDR3 is TGTGCCAGCAGCAAAATGGGGGACTACGAGCAGTACTTC. Encoded protein: CASSKMGDYEQYF.

This clonotype was seen ten or more times. The V call is TRBV5-1, the J call TRBJ2-5, with TRBD1 matching over 12 bases. CDR3 length equals 15 residues. J was trimmed by 5 bases and V by 4 bases; bases with no gene match: 6. CDR1 and CDR2 (germline): SGHRS, YFSETQ. The CDR3, as DNA: TGCGCCAGCAGCCCCGGGACAGGGGGCGTGGAGACCCAGTACTTC. It codes for CASSPGTGGVETQYF.

This clonotype occurred many times. This sequence joins TRBV6-5 and TRBJ1-4, with D perhaps TRBD1 (5 bases). The V end lost 0 bases, the J end lost 5 bases, and 13 bases lay between the germline ends. The CDR3 extends over 16 amino acids. Germline V gene data show CDR1 as MNHEY and CDR2 as SVGAGI. CDR3 in amino acids: CASSYSGSGPNEKLFF. CDR3 coding DNA: TGTGCCAGCAGTTACTCTGGTTCGGGGCCAAATGAAAAACTGTTTTTT.

There are a few counts of this clonotype. The chain is built from TRBV9 and TRBJ2-7; TRBD1 agrees at 7 bases. J lost 3 bases, V lost 4 bases, and 7 bases had no gene match. This CDR3 region has 14 residues. Germline CDR1 reads SGDLS; CDR2 reads YYNGEE. For the CDR3, the DNA is TGTGCCAGCAGCTTAAGGGACAGCAACTACGAGCAGTACTTC. The encoded protein is CASSLRDSNYEQYF. The full variable domain, completed using reference TRBV9 and TRBJ2-7, is DSGVTQTPKHLITATGQRVTLRCSPRSGDLSVYWYQQSLDQGLQFLIQYYNGEERAKGNILERFSAQQFPDLHSELNLSSLELGDSALYFCASSLRDSNYEQYFGPGTRLTVT.

This clonotype appeared many times. V gene TRBV6-5 combines with J gene TRBJ2-3; 10 bases are shared with TRBD1. Looked up from germline, CDR1 is MNHEY and CDR2 is SVGAGI. CDR3 size: 13 residues. V trimming: 4 bases; J trimming: 5 bases; junction bases outside the gene matches: 0. This CDR3 reads CASSWDRGDTQYF. The CDR3 DNA is TGTGCCAGCAGTTGGGACAGGGGAGATACGCAGTATTTT.

A few counts support this clonotype. The chain carries TRBV20-1 and TRBJ2-1, with 7 positions matching TRBD2. This CDR3 spans 15 amino acids. Losses at the gene ends were 0 bases for V and 6 bases for J; bases not matched to a gene: 8. Germline CDR1 reads DFQATT; CDR2 reads SNEGSKA (reference sequence). CDR3 coding DNA: TGCAGTGCTAGAGATGGCCGCGGGAGTGGCAATGAGCAGTTCTTC. This gives the protein CSARDGRGSGNEQFF.

The genes are TRBV7-2 and TRBJ2-1; 8 positions match TRBD2. The CDR3 runs to 15 residues. V trimming: 0 bases; J trimming: 9 bases; junction bases outside the gene matches: 7. Germline-derived CDR1 and CDR2 are SGHTA and FQGNSA. DNA of the CDR3: TGTGCCAGCAGCTTAGCTCCGGGACTAGTCGGTGAGCAGTTCTTC. It encodes CASSLAPGLVGEQFF.

Ten or more counts support this clonotype. The CDR3 DNA reads TGTGCCAGCTATGTCAGCTCCTACAATGAGCAGTTCTTC. It translates to CASYVSSYNEQFF. This chain connects TRBV12-3 or TRBV12-4 to TRBJ2-1; D gene ambiguous. Trimming took off 8 bases at V and 0 bases at J, with 8 bases between the two ends. The CDR3 is 13 amino acids.

As concerns this clonotype: A junction end diverges from the germline sequence, so it may reflect a read error. This chain connects TRBV20-1 to TRBJ2-2; weak D call: TRBD2 (6 bases). Germline CDR1 and CDR2: DFQATT and SNEGSKA (reference sequence). The length of the CDR3 is 19 residues. CDR3 coding DNA: TGCTGTGCTAGAGATGGTCCCGCTAGCGCGAGATCATACACCGGGGAGCTGTTTTTT. It translates to CCARDGPASARSYTGELFF.

This clonotype was counted a few times. This chain joins TRBV5-5 and TRBJ2-2, with 14 bases matching TRBD2. Unmatched junction bases numbered 8, after V lost 3 bases and J lost 4 bases. The CDR3 spans 18 residues. Looked up from germline, CDR1 is SGHKS and CDR2 is YYEKEE (reference sequence). Written as DNA, the CDR3 is TGTGCCAGCAGCTCTCTGACTAGCGGGAGGGCCAGCACCGGGGAGCTGTTTTTT. Protein sequence: CASSSLTSGRASTGELFF.

At least ten counts were recorded for this clonotype. The CDR3 region is CSARTGGGSKTYEQYF. In nucleotides, the CDR3 is TGCAGTGCACGTACCGGAGGCGGGAGTAAAACCTACGAGCAGTACTTC. The chain uses TRBV20-1 and TRBJ2-7; the match to TRBD2 covers 7 bases. The CDR3 spans 16 residues. CDR1 and CDR2 from the germline V gene are DFQATT and SNEGSKA (reference sequence). The trim removed 6 bases at V and 2 bases at J, leaving 16 bases unmatched.

In its sample, this clonotype was seen many times. The gene calls are TRBV12-3 or TRBV12-4 and TRBJ2-1; D uncertain. CDR3 length: 12 amino acids. Trimming took off 5 bases at V and 10 bases at J, with 12 bases between the two ends. The DNA for the CDR3 is TGTGCCAGCAGTCTGGTACAGCCGGAGCAGTTCTTC. It encodes CASSLVQPEQFF.